The subject of this entry is one TCR beta chain. Its antigen remains unknown. These data come from a study of T cell repertoires in cytomegalovirus infection. Background on the study: Public TCR beta signature analysis indicated the presence of both CMV infection and matching HLA type. The study's findings and limits: CMV-specific TCR beta clonotypes restricted by HLA-C were the ones dominating the ex vivo response. Carriers of CMV and the relevant HLA type were discriminated by public TCR beta frequency.

V was pared by 3 bases and J by 5 bases, with 15 bases between. Germline loops: CDR1 SGHVS, CDR2 FNYEAQ. The CDR3 has 15 amino acids. TCRdb reprocessed the reads via MiXCR and lists one record per CDR3 protein. Among some 97,000 distinct CDR3 sequences, more than 20% were seen once, and the ten largest hold roughly two fifths. The receptor was isolated from a human donor in good health (CMV status not recorded). Some clones in this sample may be carry-over from other donors' samples. Sequencing was done on a sample of CD8+ T cells from PBMCs. The chain is built from TRBV7-6 and TRBJ2-3, with a possible D match to TRBD2 (6 bases). The CDR3 DNA reads TGTGCCAGCAGCTTTCCGGGGGATGGGGGAGATACGCAGTATTTT. Translating it yields CASSFPGDGGDTQYF. The variable domain in full, completed from reference TRBV7-6 and TRBJ2-3, reads GAGVSQSPRYKVTKRGQDVALRCDPISGHVSLYWYRQALGQGPEFLTYFNYEAQQDKSGLPNDRFSAERPEGSISTLTIQRTEQRDSAMYRCASSFPGDGGDTQYFGPGTRLTVL.